This entry describes one TCR beta chain. Its antigen remains unidentified. The source of the sample is a study of cytomegalovirus exposure and HLA in healthy donors. Points from the study as a whole: Rarity characterized most TCR sequences, yet some public TCRs appeared in many donors. Later findings reportedly placed an Asian-associated ancestry cluster below the approximately 670-donor mean for N-insertions.

This CDR3 is built from 19 residues. Germline loops: CDR1 SGHVS, CDR2 FNYEAQ. V lost 4 bases to trimming and J lost 2 bases; unmatched junction nucleotides: 15. Use of 60 Vbeta and 13 Jbeta primers characterized the PCR. Original processing methods: The authors later counted 70 million to 80 million unique TCR beta chains, approximately 10 million of them shared. Clones were read by immunoSEQ multiplex PCR, and TCRdb kept only the in-frame ones, dropping some. V, J and clone size derive from that table, while D and trimming were established from the DNA sequence. The sample has under 200,000 clones; 81% are singletons.

What was sequenced was PBMCs. The source is a man aged 50 or older in good health and CMV-seronegative. The V call is TRBV7-6, the J call TRBJ2-7; 12 bases are a match to TRBD2. CDR3 region: CASSSVRTSGVNKPYEQYF. CDR3 in DNA: TGTGCCAGCAGCTCCGTTAGGACTAGCGGGGTAAACAAACCCTACGAGCAGTACTTC.